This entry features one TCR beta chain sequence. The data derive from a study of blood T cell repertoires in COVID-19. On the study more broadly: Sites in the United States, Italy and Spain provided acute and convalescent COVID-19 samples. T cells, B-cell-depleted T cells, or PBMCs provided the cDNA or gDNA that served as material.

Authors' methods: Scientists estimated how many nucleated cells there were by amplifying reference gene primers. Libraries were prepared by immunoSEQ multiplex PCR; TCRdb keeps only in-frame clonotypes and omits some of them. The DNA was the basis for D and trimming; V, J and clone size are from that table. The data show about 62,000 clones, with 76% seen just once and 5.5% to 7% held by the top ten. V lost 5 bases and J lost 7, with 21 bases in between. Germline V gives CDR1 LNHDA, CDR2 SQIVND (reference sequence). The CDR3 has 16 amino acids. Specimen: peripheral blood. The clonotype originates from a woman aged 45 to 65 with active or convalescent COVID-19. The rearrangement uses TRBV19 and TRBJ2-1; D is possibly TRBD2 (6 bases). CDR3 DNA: TGTGCCAGTAGTCCGGTGGAGGGGCTGGTTCGGAATGAGCAGTTCTTC. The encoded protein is CASSPVEGLVRNEQFF. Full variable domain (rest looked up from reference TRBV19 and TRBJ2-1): DGGITQSPKYLFRKEGQNVTLSCEQNLNHDAMYWYRQDPGQGLRLIYYSQIVNDFQKGDIAEGYSVSREKKESFPLTVTSAQKNPTAFYLCASSPVEGLVRNEQFFGPGTRLTVL.